This T cell receptor beta chain was sequenced in a study of cytomegalovirus exposure and HLA in healthy donors. At the level of the study: Clustering assigned about 79% of the roughly 380 genotyped donors to the Caucasian-associated ancestry cluster.

The PCR used 60 Vbeta and 13 Jbeta primers. Using immunoSEQ multiplex PCR, the repertoire was profiled, and TCRdb retains in-frame clones only, with some absent. The sample consists of about 90,000 clones, about two thirds of them appearing once. Study-level results: Immune exposure information available was restricted to CMV serostatus. CMV antigen specificity was confirmed in vitro for a few CMV-associated chains.

A remark on this clone: Antigen unknown.

There are 15 residues in the CDR3. V was cut by 0 bases and J by 2 bases, with 7 bases left in between. CDR1 and CDR2 from the germline V gene are LGHNA and YSLEER. The gene calls are TRBV4-3 and TRBJ1-4; weak D call: TRBD1 (5 bases). The origin of this receptor is a woman aged 50 to 60 in good health and CMV-seropositive. Sequences were obtained from PBMCs. CDR3 nucleotide sequence: TGCGCCAGCAGCCAAGATTGGGGCACTAATGAAAAACTGTTTTTT. Protein sequence: CASSQDWGTNEKLFF.